These 4 T cell receptor beta chains originate from one sample sequenced in a study of follicular helper T cells after annual influenza vaccination. Described time point: 2014-2015 season, 7 days after vaccination. Only in-frame clones appear in the TCRdb table, and some are missing; sequencing was by immunoSEQ multiplex PCR. The sample lists about 10,000 clones, roughly four fifths seen once, with about 0.76% in the top ten. The specimen was CXCR5- memory CD4+ T cells sorted from blood, collected 7 days after influenza vaccination. The receptors shown here come from an adult who received the influenza vaccine.

The chain links TRBV5-1 to TRBJ2-7; TRBD1 aligns across 7 bases. The ends lost 3 bases at V and 3 bases at J; junction bases unmatched: 6. This CDR3 has 14 amino acids. Germline assignment: CDR1 SGHRS and CDR2 YFSETQ. CDR3 residues: CASSSGTAYYEQYF. The DNA of the CDR3 is TGCGCCAGCAGCTCCGGGACAGCTTACTACGAGCAGTACTTC.

The chain has TRBV9 and TRBJ2-3; TRBD2 aligns across 8 bases. The CDR3 has 15 residues. The V segment lost 0 bases and the J segment 3 bases; nucleotides outside the gene matches: 3. Per germline, CDR1 SGDLS and CDR2 YYNGEE. The CDR3, as DNA: TGTGCCAGCAGCGTAGCGGGAGGGAGGACAGATACGCAGTATTTT. Encoded protein: CASSVAGGRTDTQYF. The variable domain in full, with the rest retrieved from reference TRBV9 and TRBJ2-3, is DSGVTQTPKHLITATGQRVTLRCSPRSGDLSVYWYQQSLDQGLQFLIQYYNGEERAKGNILERFSAQQFPDLHSELNLSSLELGDSALYFCASSVAGGRTDTQYFGPGTRLTVL.

CDR3: CASSSSRPYEQYF. In nucleotides, the CDR3 is TGTGCCAGCAGTTCCTCCAGGCCCTACGAGCAGTACTTC. V is TRBV28 and J is TRBJ2-7; D gene uncertain. This CDR3 spans 13 amino acids. In germline, CDR1 is MDHEN, CDR2 SYDVKM. V was trimmed by 4 bases and J by 2 bases, leaving 9 bases between them.

The CDR3 sequence: CASSSGLAISTDTQYF. The CDR3 coding sequence is TGCGCCAGCAGCTCGGGACTAGCGATAAGCACAGATACGCAGTATTTT. This chain links TRBV5-1 with TRBJ2-3; 10 nucleotides agree with TRBD2. Trimming took 3 bases from V and 0 from J; bases not matched to a gene: 4. CDR3 length: 16 residues. CDR1 SGHRS and CDR2 YFSETQ come from the germline V gene.